Below are 31 T cell receptor beta chains sequenced from a single sample in a study of beta chain features in type 1 diabetes listed by TCRdb under 2018. Receptor amplification or capture employed the immunoSEQ multiplex PCR assay. All of the isolated RNA was reverse transcribed with the High Capacity cDNA Reverse Transcription Kit, so expressed TCRB transcripts were sequenced. The table comes from immuneACCESS by way of TCRdb, which keeps in-frame sequences with V and J called. Part of the clones is missing from these tables; in studies checked, under half for an unresolved V gene and the rest for unknown reasons. Within this sample are 680,000 or so clones, with roughly a sixth of them counted one time only. The top ten clones comprise approximately 0.099% of the sample. Sequencing was performed on naive CD4+ T cells from blood. The cell subset or site label for this specimen denotes: true naive CD4+ T cells. The receptors here all came from a man younger than 35 in good health.

This clone was found a few times. The chain has TRBV30 and TRBJ1-5; D unclear. Per germline, CDR1 GTSNPN and CDR2 SVGIG (reference sequence). Trimming removed 2 bases from V and 4 bases from J, with 12 bases in between. CDR3 length: 14 amino acids. Here the CDR3 DNA reads TGTGCCTGGAGTTTCCGGAGCCAAAATCAGCCCCAGCATTTT. This gives the protein CAWSFRSQNQPQHF.

The chain couples TRBV10-3 to TRBJ2-5; TRBD1 matches 9 bases. Germline CDR1 ENHRY, CDR2 SYGVKD. This CDR3 spans 14 amino acids. The trim removed 5 bases at V and 5 bases at J, leaving 6 bases unmatched. Here the CDR3 reads CAISKDRGQETQYF. The CDR3 DNA reads as TGTGCCATCAGTAAGGACAGGGGTCAGGAGACCCAGTACTTC.

This clone was counted only a few times. The CDR3 reads CASSQQGQTYEQYF. Here the CDR3 DNA reads TGTGCCAGCAGCCAACAGGGACAAACCTACGAGCAGTACTTC. The genes are TRBV7-2 and TRBJ2-7; perhaps TRBD1 as D (6 bases). Germline V gives CDR1 SGHTA, CDR2 FQGNSA. V dropped 5 bases and J dropped 2 bases, with 13 bases sitting between them. The CDR3 length is 14 residues. Variable domain in full (rest from reference TRBV7-2 and TRBJ2-7): GAGVSQSPSNKVTEKGKDVELRCDPISGHTALYWYRQSLGQGLEFLIYFQGNSAPDKSGLPSDRFSAERTGGSVSTLTIQRTQQEDSAVYLCASSQQGQTYEQYFGPGTRLTVT.

The genes are TRBV5-4 and TRBJ2-1; TRBD2 matches at 10 bases. Germline CDR1 is SGHNT and CDR2 is YYREEE (reference sequence). The CDR3 length is 16 residues. J was trimmed by 4 bases and V by 4 bases; bases with no gene match: 8. The CDR3 nucleotides read TGTGCCAGCAGCCGAGGCTCTAGCGGGAGTTACAATGAGCAGTTCTTC. Its protein product is CASSRGSSGSYNEQFF. The full variable domain, rest sourced from reference TRBV5-4 and TRBJ2-1, is ETGVTQSPTHLIKTRGQQVTLRCSSQSGHNTVSWYQQALGQGPQFIFQYYREEENGRGNFPPRFSGLQFPNYSSELNVNALELDDSALYLCASSRGSSGSYNEQFFGPGTRLTVL.

This clone has a handful of counts. The rearrangement uses TRBV28 and TRBJ2-3; 12 bases align to TRBD2. Germline V gene lookup returns CDR1 MDHEN and CDR2 SYDVKM. The CDR3 consists of 17 residues. V was clipped by 7 bases and J by 3 bases; unmatched bases: 11. The CDR3 sequence is CASIPTSGSFGTDTQYF. The CDR3 bases are TGTGCCAGCATTCCGACTAGCGGGAGTTTTGGAACAGATACGCAGTATTTT.

The gene calls are TRBV4-3 and TRBJ1-2, with unresolved D. Trimming took 3 bases from V and 8 from J, leaving 16 bases between them. This CDR3 comprises 14 residues. Germline CDR1 and CDR2: LGHNA and YSLEER. The CDR3 DNA follows: TGCGCCAGCAGCCAGCTCAAGACCTCTGGGGGCTACACCTTC. Protein sequence: CASSQLKTSGGYTF.

Of note for this clone: Relative to the germline gene, one junction end is altered; a read error may explain this. This rearrangement joins TRBV5-4 to TRBJ2-2, with 10 bases matching TRBD2. The CDR3 runs to 16 residues. CDR1 is SGHNT, CDR2 YYREEE, per germline (reference sequence). The CDR3 reads CASSQGTSANTGELFF. The CDR3 DNA reads as TGCGCCAGCAGCCAGGGGACTAGCGCCAACACCGGGGAGCTGTTTTTT.

This chain connects TRBV9 to TRBJ2-2; 7 positions agree with TRBD1. Germline V gives CDR1 SGDLS, CDR2 YYNGEE. This CDR3 has 16 amino acids. The junction had 10 bases not matched to a gene; V was cut back by 4 bases and J by 4 bases. The chain's CDR3 is CASSLGQELGTGELFF. The CDR3 DNA follows: TGTGCCAGCAGCTTAGGACAGGAGTTAGGCACCGGGGAGCTGTTTTTT.

The chain joins TRBV27 to TRBJ2-7; unclear D gene. The CDR3 is 14 residues long. In germline, CDR1 is MNHEY, CDR2 SMNVEV (reference sequence). Trimming cost V 5 bases and J 1 base, with 12 bases left between them. The CDR3 DNA is TGTGCCAGCAGTGCTCGCGGATCTTCCTACGAGCAGTACTTC. Amino acid sequence: CASSARGSSYEQYF.

The rearrangement joins TRBV9 to TRBJ2-5, with D perhaps TRBD2 (5 bases). Germline CDR1 SGDLS, CDR2 YYNGEE. The CDR3 consists of 15 residues. The V and J ends lost 1 base and 1 base respectively, with 11 bases between them. CDR3 nucleotides: TGTGCCAGCAGCGTAAGGGAGCCGCCCCAAGAGACCCAGTACTTC. Translated, it gives CASSVREPPQETQYF. Together with reference TRBV9 and TRBJ2-5, the CDR3 gives the full variable domain: DSGVTQTPKHLITATGQRVTLRCSPRSGDLSVYWYQQSLDQGLQFLIQYYNGEERAKGNILERFSAQQFPDLHSELNLSSLELGDSALYFCASSVREPPQETQYFGPGTRLLVL.

Only a few counts were recorded for this clone. The chain has TRBV5-1 and TRBJ2-5, with D possibly being TRBD1 (6 bases). V was cut by 3 bases and J by 2 bases, with 8 bases left in between. CDR3 length equals 13 residues. Per the germline V gene, CDR1 is SGHRS and CDR2 is YFSETQ. The CDR3: CASSWTAQETQYF. Here the CDR3 DNA reads TGCGCCAGCAGCTGGACAGCACAAGAGACCCAGTACTTC.

The chain uses TRBV6-5 and TRBJ2-6; D gene uncertain. Trimming shortened V by 8 bases and J by 0 bases, and 5 bases separated the two germline ends. Germline CDR1 and CDR2: MNHEY and SVGAGI. This CDR3 is built from 13 residues. The CDR3 here is CASLPSGANVLTF. The CDR3 DNA is TGTGCCAGCCTACCCTCTGGGGCCAACGTCCTGACTTTC.

Details on this clone: Other nucleotide sequences from this sample produce the same CDR3. The chain is built from TRBV28 and TRBJ2-6, with unresolved D. Germline lookup yields CDR1 MDHEN and CDR2 SYDVKM. V lost 6 bases and J 0 bases, leaving 3 bases between the germline ends. The CDR3 is 13 amino acids. The DNA of the CDR3 is TGTGCCAGCAGCCTCTCTGGGGCCAACGTCCTGACTTTC. This sequence encodes CASSLSGANVLTF.

This sequence joins TRBV9 and TRBJ2-6, with TRBD1 as a possible D gene (7 bases). CDR3 length equals 19 residues. The germline CDR1 and CDR2 sequences are SGDLS and YYNGEE. V was clipped by 2 bases and J by 2 bases, with 20 bases between them. The DNA for the CDR3 is TGTGCCAGCAGCGTCAGGACAGGCCCTGCGGGGCCTGGGGCCAACGTCCTGACTTTC. It encodes CASSVRTGPAGPGANVLTF.

This clone showed up just a few times. The rearrangement joins TRBV5-1 to TRBJ1-2; 8 bases agree with TRBD1. The ends lost 4 bases at V and 4 bases at J; junction bases unmatched: 6. This CDR3 is 14 amino acids long. CDR1 is SGHRS, CDR2 YFSETQ, per germline. The CDR3 DNA follows: TGCGCCAGCAGCAGAGGACAGGGTGGCTATGGCTACACCTTC. It is translated as CASSRGQGGYGYTF.

This clone has a handful of counts. This chain uses TRBV2 with TRBJ1-5; TRBD1 aligns across 7 bases. The CDR3 consists of 14 residues. V trimming: 6 bases; J trimming: 5 bases; junction bases outside the gene matches: 7. Germline V gene lookup returns CDR1 SNHLY and CDR2 FYNNEI. CDR3 DNA: TGTGCCAGCAGGACGACAGGGCTCCATCAGCCCCAGCATTTT. It translates to CASRTTGLHQPQHF.

This clone was observed a handful of times. The chain has TRBV19 and TRBJ2-6; no clear D. The CDR3 is 14 amino acids. The germline V and J ends were trimmed by 8 bases and 0 bases, with 8 bases remaining between them. CDR1 is LNHDA, CDR2 SQIVND, per germline (reference sequence). The CDR3 DNA sequence: TGTGCCAGTTACCGGAGCTCTGGGGCCAACGTCCTGACTTTC. This codes for CASYRSSGANVLTF.

This clone occurred a few times. The rearrangement links TRBV6-5 to TRBJ2-7, with a possible D match to TRBD1 (5 bases). The CDR3 runs to 15 residues. V lost 5 bases and J 2 bases, leaving 16 bases between the germline ends. Germline CDR1 reads MNHEY; CDR2 reads SVGAGI. The CDR3 sequence: CASSLAGWGTYEQYF. CDR3 coding DNA: TGTGCCAGCAGTCTCGCAGGGTGGGGAACCTACGAGCAGTACTTC.

The chain carries TRBV19 and TRBJ2-6, with 9 bases fitting TRBD2. The CDR3 loop spans 19 amino acids. J lost 2 bases, V lost 4 bases, and 12 bases had no gene match. CDR1 LNHDA and CDR2 SQIVND come from the germline V gene (reference sequence). CDR3 residues: CASSTPRRAGGTGANVLTF. As DNA, the CDR3 is TGTGCCAGTAGTACCCCCAGACGAGCGGGAGGTACTGGGGCCAACGTCCTGACTTTC.

This rearrangement joins TRBV5-5 to TRBJ2-3; D uncertain. Trimming cost V 6 bases and J 1 base, with 12 bases left between them. Germline lookup yields CDR1 SGHKS and CDR2 YYEKEE (reference sequence). CDR3 size: 14 residues. The CDR3 protein is CASILDGRTDTQYF. The CDR3 coding sequence is TGTGCCAGCATCCTAGACGGGCGCACAGATACGCAGTATTTT.

This clone has just a few counts. The same CDR3 is also encoded by other DNA sequences in this sample. J is TRBJ1-1 and V is TRBV19, with unresolved D. Per the germline V gene, CDR1 is LNHDA and CDR2 is SQIVND (reference sequence). The V end was cut by 6 bases, the J end by 1 base, with 6 bases between. This CDR3 spans 12 amino acids. The CDR3 here is CASSIQNTEAFF. The CDR3 coding sequence is TGTGCCAGTAGCATACAGAACACTGAAGCTTTCTTT.

The chain combines TRBV27 with TRBJ2-7, with 8 nucleotides matching TRBD2. V shed 5 bases, J shed 6 bases, and the junction held 15 bases outside the gene matches. The length of the CDR3 is 16 residues. Germline loops: CDR1 MNHEY, CDR2 SMNVEV (reference sequence). For the CDR3, the DNA is TGTGCCAGCAGTAGACTAGCGATAAGGGAAAGCAGCGAGCAGTACTTC. This encodes CASSRLAIRESSEQYF.

This chain connects TRBV5-1 to TRBJ1-2, with D possibly being TRBD1 (6 bases). The V end was cut by 0 bases, the J end by 7 bases, with 13 bases between. This CDR3 has 14 residues. Germline lookup yields CDR1 SGHRS and CDR2 YFSETQ. Here the CDR3 reads CASSLDAGAGGYTF. The CDR3 nucleotides read TGCGCCAGCAGCTTGGATGCAGGGGCAGGTGGCTACACCTTC.

This clone was recorded a few times. The V gene is TRBV19, the J gene TRBJ2-1; a weak D match, TRBD1 (6 bases). CDR1 is LNHDA, CDR2 SQIVND, per germline (reference sequence). V was trimmed by 6 bases and J by 0 bases, leaving 18 bases between them. This CDR3 is 17 amino acids long. This chain's CDR3 is CASSSGQLQPSYNEQFF. CDR3 DNA sequence: TGTGCCAGTAGCTCTGGACAGCTACAGCCCTCCTACAATGAGCAGTTCTTC. Full variable domain (missing parts from reference TRBV19 and TRBJ2-1): DGGITQSPKYLFRKEGQNVTLSCEQNLNHDAMYWYRQDPGQGLRLIYYSQIVNDFQKGDIAEGYSVSREKKESFPLTVTSAQKNPTAFYLCASSSGQLQPSYNEQFFGPGTRLTVL.

This clone turned up a few times. The chain has TRBV5-7 and TRBJ2-2; 7 bases are a match to TRBD1. TRBV5-7 is known as an ORF, though its function is uncertain. The CDR3 extends over 13 amino acids. J was trimmed by 6 bases and V by 1 base; bases with no gene match: 0. CDR3 protein: CASSLTGAGELFF. For the CDR3, the DNA is TGTGCCAGCAGCTTGACAGGGGCCGGGGAGCTGTTTTTT.

The V and J genes are TRBV7-3 and TRBJ1-2; 7 nucleotides match TRBD1. CDR1 is SGHTA, CDR2 FQGTGA, per germline. V dropped 0 bases and J dropped 4; count of bases not matched to a gene: 8. This CDR3 contains 16 residues. CDR3 sequence reads: CASSLTSPGQTYGYTF. CDR3 sequence (DNA): TGTGCCAGCAGCTTAACCTCCCCGGGACAGACCTATGGCTACACCTTC.

In its sample, this clone was seen a few times. V usage is TRBV7-2 and J usage is TRBJ2-3; tentatively, D is TRBD1 or TRBD2 (6 bases each). V lost 7 bases and J lost 0, with 14 bases in between. The CDR3 loop spans 15 amino acids. Germline V CDR1 and CDR2: SGHTA, FQGNSA. In DNA form, the CDR3 reads TGTGCCAGCAAAGGCCCGGGGGCGAGCACAGATACGCAGTATTTT. Protein: CASKGPGASTDTQYF.

This sequence joins TRBV28 and TRBJ2-1, with 13 bases fitting TRBD2. Germline CDR1 and CDR2: MDHEN and SYDVKM. With V trimmed by 2 bases and J by 6 bases, 4 bases remained unmatched. The CDR3 sequence is 16 residues long. CDR3 nucleotide sequence: TGTGCCAGCAGTTTAACGACTAGCGGGAGGAGCAATGAGCAGTTCTTC. The encoded protein is CASSLTTSGRSNEQFF.

The rearrangement links TRBV27 to TRBJ1-2; D ambiguous. The V and J ends lost 0 bases and 1 base respectively, with 9 bases between them. Germline loops: CDR1 MNHEY, CDR2 SMNVEV (reference sequence). CDR3 length: 15 residues. CDR3 protein: CASSLSFSLNYGYTF. The CDR3 nucleotides are TGTGCCAGCAGTTTATCCTTCAGCCTTAACTATGGCTACACCTTC.

The chain combines TRBV5-1 with TRBJ2-5; D uncertain. This CDR3 is 13 amino acids long. The V end lost 4 bases, the J end lost 5 bases, and 12 bases lay between the germline ends. Germline lookup yields CDR1 SGHRS and CDR2 YFSETQ. The CDR3 DNA follows: TGCGCCAGCAGCCCAAGGCCCCAGGAGACCCAGTACTTC. It codes for CASSPRPQETQYF.

In this sample, this clone turned up a few times. The V and J genes are TRBV7-3 and TRBJ2-3; 7 nucleotides agree with TRBD2. The CDR3 is 16 residues long. The V segment lost 4 bases and the J segment 2 bases; nucleotides outside the gene matches: 9. Germline values: CDR1 SGHTA, CDR2 FQGTGA. CDR3 loop: CASSSEASGATDTQYF. The CDR3 nucleotides are TGTGCCAGCAGCTCTGAAGCGAGCGGGGCCACAGATACGCAGTATTTT.